The entry below describes one T cell receptor beta chain. Covering alpha and beta chains, TRAV- and TRBV-specific primers were used for the first-strand cDNA. Over around 19 PCR cycles, TCRs were amplified from a constant-region primer and V-primer adapter. Using its own MiXCR run on the reads, TCRdb lists one record per CDR3 protein. The data show around 68,000 distinct CDR3 sequences, 26% seen once. Indicated time point: before trial treatment. Low-dose radiotherapy, low-dose cyclophosphamide, aspirin, ipilimumab and nivolumab were all given to the donors. The data stem from a study of low-dose radiotherapy and immunotherapy resistance in tumors. The CDR3 runs to 14 residues. Per germline, CDR1 SNHLY and CDR2 FYNNEI. With 5 bases removed from V and 8 bases from J, the gap between germline ends came to 15 bases.

The chain uses TRBV2 and TRBJ1-4; a possible D gene is TRBD1 (6 bases). The sequencing here drew on PBMCs, taken before treatment. The origin of this receptor is a male donor with rectosigmoid adenocarcinoma. The CDR3, as DNA: TGTGCCAGCAGTCTACAGGGAGTTCGCGAAAAACTGTTTTTT. This sequence encodes CASSLQGVREKLFF. The full variable domain, its missing parts supplied by reference TRBV2 and TRBJ1-4, is EPEVTQTPSHQVTQMGQEVILRCVPISNHLYFYWYRQILGQKVEFLVSFYNNEISEKSEIFDDQFSVERPDGSNFTLKIRSTKLEDSAMYFCASSLQGVREKLFFGSGTQLSVL.